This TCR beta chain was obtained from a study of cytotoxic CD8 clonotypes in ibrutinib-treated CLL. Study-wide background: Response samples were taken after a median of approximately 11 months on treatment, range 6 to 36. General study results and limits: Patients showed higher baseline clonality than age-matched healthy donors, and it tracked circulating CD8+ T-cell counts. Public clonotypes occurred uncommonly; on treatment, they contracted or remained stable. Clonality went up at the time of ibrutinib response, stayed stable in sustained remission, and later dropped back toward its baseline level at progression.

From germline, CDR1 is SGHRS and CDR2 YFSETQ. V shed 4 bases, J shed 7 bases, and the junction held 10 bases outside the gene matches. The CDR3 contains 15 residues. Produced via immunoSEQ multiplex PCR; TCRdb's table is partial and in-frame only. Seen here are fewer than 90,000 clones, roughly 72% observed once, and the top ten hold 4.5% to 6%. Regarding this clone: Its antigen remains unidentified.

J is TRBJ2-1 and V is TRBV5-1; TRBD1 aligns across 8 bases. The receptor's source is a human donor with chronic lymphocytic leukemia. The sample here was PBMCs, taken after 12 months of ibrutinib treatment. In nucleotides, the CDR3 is TGCGCCAGCAGCCTCCGGGACAGGTGGTCTAATGAGCAGTTCTTC. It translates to CASSLRDRWSNEQFF.